The rows below give T cell receptor beta chains drawn from one sample of a study of breast tumors, draining lymph nodes, adjacent tissues. TCRdb redid the calling of the multiplex PCR reads with MiXCR, one entry per CDR3 protein. Here the sample spans 80,000 to 130,000 distinct CDR3 sequences, 21% being singletons. Sequenced: axillary lymph node tissue. All receptors come from a female donor with breast cancer. Some clones in this sample may be carry-over from other donors' samples. Both conserved end residues are part of each CDR3. The D gene is left open where the match is weak. Some rows mark clone size as missing; the rest say once, few, many or name a class of expanded clone.

J | size | D | V | CDR3 | DNA
TRBJ1-2 | many | - | TRBV15 | CATSRGNGLGYTF | TGTGCCACCAGCAGAGGAAACGGGTTAGGCTACACCTTC
TRBJ2-5 | few | TRBD1 | TRBV5-5 | CASSLEGQGISETQYF | TGTGCCAGCAGCTTGGAGGGACAGGGGATATCAGAGACCCAGTACTTC
TRBJ1-5 | many | - | TRBV2 | CASSVRSLQPQHF | TGTGCCAGCAGTGTACGAAGTCTACAGCCCCAGCATTTT
TRBJ2-7 | many | - | TRBV5-6 | CASSLARRRSSSYEQYF | TGTGCCAGCAGCTTGGCTCGCAGGCGATCAAGCTCCTACGAGCAGTACTTC
TRBJ1-1 | few | - | TRBV6-1 | CASRDGDLNTEAFF | TGTGCCAGCAGGGATGGGGACCTAAACACTGAAGCTTTCTTT
TRBJ2-5 | - | - | TRBV7-9 | CAGSLLDETQYF | TGTGCCGGCAGCTTACTCGACGAGACCCAGTACTTC
TRBJ2-7 | many | TRBD2 | TRBV24-1 | CATSDPKREASYEQYF | TGTGCCACCAGTGACCCCAAGCGGGAGGCCTCCTACGAGCAGTACTTC
TRBJ1-5 | many | - | TRBV20-1 | CSAQPQPNQPQHF | TGCAGTGCCCAGCCTCAGCCCAATCAGCCCCAGCATTTT
TRBJ2-3 | many | TRBD2 | TRBV10-3 | CAISEIAGGTSSTDTQYF | TGTGCCATCAGTGAAATAGCGGGGGGGACCTCTAGCACAGATACGCAGTATTTT
TRBJ2-2 | many | TRBD1 | TRBV5-8 | CASSLVRDSRTGELFF | TGTGCCAGCAGCTTGGTCCGGGACAGTCGCACCGGGGAGCTGTTTTTT
TRBJ1-1 | - | - | TRBV24-1 | CATSERSMNTEAFF | TGTGCCACCAGTGAGCGCAGCATGAACACTGAAGCTTTCTTT
TRBJ2-2 | - | - | TRBV10-3 | CAISESGQSTGGLFF | TGTGCCATCAGTGAGTCGGGACAGAGCACCGGGGGGCTGTTTTTT
TRBJ2-7 | many | - | TRBV5-8 | CASSLRRGGAEQYF | TGTGCCAGCAGCTTACGAAGAGGAGGGGCCGAGCAGTACTTC
TRBJ2-5 | many | TRBD2 | TRBV9 | CASSTTSGQETQYF | TGTGCCAGCAGCACCACTAGCGGGCAAGAGACCCAGTACTTC
TRBJ2-3 | many | - | TRBV19 | CASRRSGVADTQYF | TGTGCCAGTAGGCGGTCAGGGGTGGCAGATACGCAGTATTTT
TRBJ2-1 | many | TRBD2 | TRBV6-1 | CASSEGLAGSSPHYNEQFF | TGTGCCAGCAGTGAAGGCCTAGCGGGATCCTCGCCCCACTACAATGAGCAGTTCTTC
TRBJ1-4 | - | - | TRBV4-1 | CASSQLNYGANEKLFF | TGCGCCAGCAGCCAACTAAACTATGGGGCTAATGAAAAACTGTTTTTT
TRBJ2-2 | many | - | TRBV27 | CASRIRVNTGELFF | TGTGCCAGCAGGATCCGGGTAAACACCGGGGAGCTGTTTTTT
TRBJ2-1 | many | TRBD2 | TRBV7-2 | CASSSTRAGGIYNEQFF | TGTGCCAGCAGCTCGACCAGAGCGGGAGGGATCTACAATGAGCAGTTCTTC
TRBJ2-7 | many | - | TRBV7-8 | CASTFDRNSYEQYF | TGTGCCAGCACCTTTGACCGCAACTCCTACGAGCAGTACTTC
TRBJ2-3 | few | - | TRBV5-4 | CASSLKLAQLTDTQYF | TGTGCCAGCAGCTTGAAACTAGCCCAACTCACAGATACGCAGTATTTT
TRBJ2-2 | many | TRBD2 | TRBV12-3/TRBV12-4 | CASRHTSGSNTGELFF | TGTGCCAGCAGACATACTAGCGGGTCGAACACCGGGGAGCTGTTTTTT
TRBJ1-1 | - | - | TRBV4-1 | CASSQDSLPPEAFF | TGCGCCAGCAGCCAAGACAGCCTGCCCCCCGAGGCTTTCTTT
TRBJ2-3 | many | - | TRBV24-1 | CATSDRMVGDTQYF | TGTGCCACCAGTGACAGAATGGTAGGGGATACGCAGTATTTT
TRBJ2-7 | many | - | TRBV7-3 | CASSLLGSYEQYF | TGTGCCAGCAGCTTACTCGGGAGTTACGAGCAGTACTTC